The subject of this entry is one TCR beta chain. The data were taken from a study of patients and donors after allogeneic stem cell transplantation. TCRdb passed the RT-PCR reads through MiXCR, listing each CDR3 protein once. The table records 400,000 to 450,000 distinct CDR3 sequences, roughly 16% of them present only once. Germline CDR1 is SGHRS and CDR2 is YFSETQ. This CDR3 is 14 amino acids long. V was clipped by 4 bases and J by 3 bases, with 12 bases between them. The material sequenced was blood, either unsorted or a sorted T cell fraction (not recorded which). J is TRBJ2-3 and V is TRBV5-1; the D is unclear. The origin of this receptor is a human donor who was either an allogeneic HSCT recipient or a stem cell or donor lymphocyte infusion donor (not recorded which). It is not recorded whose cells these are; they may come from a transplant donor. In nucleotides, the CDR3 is TGCGCCAGCAGCATGAGCCCCGGTACAGATACGCAGTATTTT. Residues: CASSMSPGTDTQYF.